This T cell receptor beta chain is from a study of a mutant IDH1 vaccine in newly diagnosed glioma. About the study: Most had both radiotherapy and temozolomide beforehand; others had only one.

On this clone: Its antigen is unknown.

Notes on the study in general: Changes to the top peripheral T cell clonotypes appeared unrelated to pseudoprogression. Of the patients, less than 95% had vaccine-induced immune responses.

Germline CDR1 and CDR2: SNHLY and FYNNEI. V lost 8 bases, J lost 2 bases, and 12 bases lay in between. The CDR3 sequence is 14 residues long. Time point reported: baseline, week 1 (first vaccination visit). Regarding treatment: pre-vaccination baseline after standard-of-care therapy. Donors' newly diagnosed IDH1-mutant WHO grade 3 or 4 astrocytomas lacked nuclear ATRX. Assay: immunoSEQ multiplex PCR; the TCRdb copy retains only in-frame clones and omits some. The sample lists tens of thousands of clones; about 80% were seen once. Sequenced material: peripheral blood mononuclear cells (PBMCs), taken from a glioma patient treated with radiotherapy, temozolomide or both. This clonotype was obtained from a man aged 45 to 65 with glioma. Some clones in this sample may be carry-over from other donors' samples. The rearrangement uses TRBV2 and TRBJ2-2; D is possibly TRBD2 (5 bases). Written as DNA, the CDR3 is TGTGCCAGCGAGAGAGGGATAAACACCGGGGAGCTGTTTTTT. Protein: CASERGINTGELFF.